The 21 T cell receptor beta chains listed next were all sequenced from one sample in a study of blood T cell repertoires in COVID-19. The repertoire was sequenced with immunoSEQ multiplex PCR; TCRdb's copy has only in-frame clones and lacks some. The data hold around 250,000 clones, with 80% to 90% observed a single time. Sequencing used PBMCs or T cells enriched from blood (not recorded which). All receptors derive from a woman aged 45-65 years who had recovered from COVID-19.

This sequence joins TRBV5-4 and TRBJ2-3; D is perhaps TRBD1 (6 bases). V gave up 4 bases and J gave up 3 bases, with 12 bases separating them. The germline CDR1 and CDR2 sequences are SGHNT and YYREEE (reference sequence). The CDR3 runs to 14 residues. CDR3 in amino acids: CASSPWQGTDTQYF. CDR3 sequence (DNA): TGTGCCAGCAGCCCGTGGCAGGGGACAGATACGCAGTATTTT.

J is TRBJ2-7 and V is TRBV5-6; a possible D gene is TRBD2 (5 bases). The ends were cut back, 4 bases at V and 4 bases at J, with 21 bases in the middle. The CDR3 covers 16 residues. Per the germline V gene, CDR1 is SGHDT and CDR2 is YYEEEE. CDR3 sequence: CASSLYYGISQYEQYF. DNA of the CDR3: TGTGCCAGCAGCCTGTACTACGGGATCTCCCAATACGAGCAGTACTTC.

In nucleotides, the CDR3 is TGTGCCTGGAGGTTAGGGGGCGCAGCTGGAAACACCATATATTTT. It translates to CAWRLGGAAGNTIYF. The chain combines TRBV30 with TRBJ1-3; 7 bases map to TRBD1. CDR3 length: 15 amino acids. The V gene end was trimmed by 3 bases and the J gene end by 2 bases; junction bases not matched to a gene: 7. Germline CDR1 and CDR2: GTSNPN and SVGIG (reference sequence).

The table lists this clone with a few counts. The chain couples TRBV7-9 to TRBJ1-6; 9 bases agree with TRBD1. The CDR3 consists of 15 residues. After removal of 5 bases from V and 8 bases from J, the junction contained 7 bases not matched to a gene. Germline V gene sequence: CDR1 SEHNR, CDR2 FQNEAQ (reference sequence). Here the CDR3 reads CASSKGQGTDSPLHF. CDR3 in DNA: TGTGCCAGCAGCAAAGGACAGGGGACGGATTCACCCCTCCACTTT.

This clone was detected only a few times. V and J are TRBV2 and TRBJ2-3; the D gene is possibly TRBD1 (6 bases). This CDR3 region has 13 residues. With 6 bases removed from V and 5 bases from J, the gap between germline ends came to 12 bases. CDR1 is SNHLY, CDR2 FYNNEI, per germline. Here the CDR3 reads CASRDSPRDTQYF. The CDR3, as DNA: TGTGCCAGCAGGGACAGCCCCAGAGATACGCAGTATTTT.

V and J are TRBV5-1 and TRBJ2-1, with a possible D match to TRBD2 (6 bases). CDR3 length: 15 residues. The V gene lost 3 bases and the J gene lost 2 bases, with 12 bases spanning the gap. The germline gives CDR1 SGHRS, CDR2 YFSETQ. The CDR3 coding sequence is TGCGCCAGCAGCTCGGGACTCAGGACCTACAATGAGCAGTTCTTC. Translating it yields CASSSGLRTYNEQFF.

This chain uses TRBV28 with TRBJ2-7; 7 nucleotides line up with TRBD1. The CDR3 is 14 amino acids. CDR1 MDHEN and CDR2 SYDVKM come from the germline V gene. Trimming cost V 3 bases and J 4 bases; bases outside gene matches: 6. The CDR3 bases are TGTGCCAGCAGTTTTGGACAGGTGAAGTACGAGCAGTACTTC. Translation gives CASSFGQVKYEQYF.

This chain uses TRBV24-1 with TRBJ2-3; a possible D gene is TRBD2 (6 bases). CDR1 is KGHDR, CDR2 SFDVKD, per germline. V was cut by 5 bases and J by 3 bases, with 8 bases left in between. The CDR3 contains 13 residues. CDR3 in amino acids: CATSGTMTDTQYF. The DNA for the CDR3 is TGTGCCACCAGTGGGACTATGACAGATACGCAGTATTTT.

This chain connects TRBV28 to TRBJ2-1, with 9 positions matching TRBD2. The CDR3 totals 15 residues. Trimming at V came to 7 bases and at J to 1 base, leaving 5 bases not matched to a gene. The V gene's germline CDR1 is MDHEN and CDR2 SYDVKM. CDR3 sequence reads: CASITSGSSYNEQFF. CDR3 in DNA: TGTGCCAGCATTACTAGCGGGTCTTCCTACAATGAGCAGTTCTTC.

The chain is built from TRBV3-1 (or the pseudogene TRBV3-2) and TRBJ2-7, with 7 bases identical to TRBD2. Germline V gene data show CDR1 as LGHDT and CDR2 as YNNKEL (reference sequence). Trimming at V came to 2 bases and at J to 0 bases, leaving 4 bases not matched to a gene. The CDR3 sequence is 15 residues long. In DNA form, the CDR3 reads TGTGCCAGCAGCCAACTAGCGGAGAGCTCCTACGAGCAGTACTTC. It encodes CASSQLAESSYEQYF.

The rearrangement joins TRBV5-6 to TRBJ2-1; 9 bases align to TRBD2. V shed 4 bases and J 7 bases; nucleotides not matched to a gene: 9. This CDR3 contains 15 residues. Germline loops: CDR1 SGHDT, CDR2 YYEEEE. The CDR3: CASSVTSGRTNEQFF. The CDR3 DNA reads as TGTGCCAGCAGCGTGACTAGCGGAAGGACTAATGAGCAGTTCTTC.

This clone has just a few counts. The genes are TRBV5-1 and TRBJ2-6; possible D gene TRBD2, 6 bases. The CDR3 is made up of 16 amino acids. The germline V and J ends were trimmed by 3 bases and 0 bases, with 10 bases remaining between them. The germline CDR1 and CDR2 sequences are SGHRS and YFSETQ. The CDR3 nucleotides are TGCGCCAGCAGCTCGGACGGGAGCTCTGGGGCCAACGTCCTGACTTTC. Translated: CASSSDGSSGANVLTF.

The rearrangement uses TRBV4-1 and TRBJ1-5; 8 positions agree with TRBD1. CDR1 and CDR2 (germline): MGHRA, YSYEKL. J gave up 6 bases and V 1 base, and 8 bases lay outside the gene matches. The CDR3 covers 16 residues. The CDR3 region is CASSQGTGSGSQPQHF. The CDR3 region has the DNA TGCGCCAGCAGCCAAGGGACAGGGTCGGGATCTCAGCCCCAGCATTTT.

CDR3: CAINRDSNTEAFF. The CDR3, as DNA: TGTGCCATCAACAGGGATTCGAACACTGAAGCTTTCTTT. V usage is TRBV2 and J usage is TRBJ1-1; D perhaps matches TRBD1 (6 bases). Germline V gives CDR1 SNHLY, CDR2 FYNNEI. The CDR3 covers 13 residues. V gave up 10 bases and J gave up 1 base, with 13 bases separating them.

For this clone: Within the sample, other DNA sequences also encode this same CDR3. The chain carries TRBV7-9 and TRBJ1-5, with D uncertain. Trimming shortened V by 1 base and J by 5 bases, and 6 bases separated the two germline ends. Per germline, CDR1 SEHNR and CDR2 FQNEAQ (reference sequence). The CDR3 spans 13 residues. The CDR3 DNA reads TGTGCCAGCAGCTTAGGAACAGATCAGCCCCAGCATTTT. It is translated as CASSLGTDQPQHF.

V gene TRBV5-1 combines with J gene TRBJ2-2, with 8 bases that match TRBD1. This CDR3 is 16 amino acids long. Germline V gives CDR1 SGHRS, CDR2 YFSETQ. V lost 4 bases to trimming and J lost 6 bases; unmatched junction nucleotides: 11. The CDR3 bases are TGCGCCAGCAGCCAAGACAGGGGTCGCCGGGCCGGGGAGCTGTTTTTT. This encodes CASSQDRGRRAGELFF.

The chain couples TRBV29-1 to TRBJ2-7; TRBD2 matches at 9 bases. Germline CDR1 is SQVTM and CDR2 is ANQGSEA. V shed 4 bases, J shed 2 bases, and the junction held 3 bases outside the gene matches. The CDR3 has 13 residues. CDR3 DNA: TGCAGCGTTGGACTAGCGGACACCTACGAGCAGTACTTC. Translating gives CSVGLADTYEQYF.

This clone has more than one count but fewer than ten. The chain uses TRBV6-1 and TRBJ1-5, with 7 bases lining up with TRBD1. Germline trimming cut 6 bases from V and 9 bases from J; bases unmatched to any gene: 5. The V gene's germline CDR1 is MNHNS and CDR2 SASEGT. The CDR3 consists of 12 residues. Written as DNA, the CDR3 is TGTGCCAGCAGGACAGGGATCCTGCCCCAGCATTTT. Encoded protein: CASRTGILPQHF.

The V and J genes are TRBV19 and TRBJ2-5; 7 positions match TRBD2. CDR1 and CDR2 from the germline V gene are LNHDA and SQIVND (reference sequence). This CDR3 region has 14 residues. J was trimmed by 7 bases and V by 6 bases; bases with no gene match: 11. CDR3 loop: CASRSGELYGTQYF. CDR3 nucleotides: TGTGCCAGTAGAAGCGGGGAATTATACGGGACCCAGTACTTC.

This chain links TRBV3-1 (or the pseudogene TRBV3-2) with TRBJ2-1; 8 bases align to TRBD2. Germline CDR1 LGHDT, CDR2 YNNKEL (reference sequence). The CDR3 sequence is 14 residues long. The trim removed 4 bases at V and 6 bases at J, leaving 5 bases unmatched. This CDR3 is CASSRVSGTNEQFF. CDR3 in DNA: TGTGCCAGCAGCCGAGTTAGCGGGACCAATGAGCAGTTCTTC.

V gene TRBV30 combines with J gene TRBJ2-1; 10 bases are shared with TRBD2. The CDR3 covers 16 residues. Losses at the gene ends were 1 base for V and 4 bases for J; bases not matched to a gene: 7. Germline CDR1 is GTSNPN and CDR2 is SVGIG (reference sequence). Here the CDR3 reads CAWSASSGREYNEQFF. CDR3 DNA: TGTGCCTGGAGTGCCTCTAGCGGGAGAGAATACAATGAGCAGTTCTTC.